Below are 26 T cell receptor beta chains sequenced from a single sample in a study of control samples from healthy donors and cancer patients. Method: immunoSEQ multiplex PCR; TCRdb's copy keeps in-frame clones and lacks some. Of about 97,000 clones listed, about 89% are singletons. Sequenced sample: blood. These receptors were obtained from a man aged 25-40 years in good health.

This clone came up a few times. This chain connects TRBV7-9 to TRBJ1-5; a weak D match, TRBD1 (5 bases). The germline CDR1 and CDR2 sequences are SEHNR and FQNEAQ (reference sequence). V was pared by 6 bases and J by 7 bases, with 10 bases between. The CDR3 covers 12 residues. CDR3 sequence: CASSSGAQPQHF. CDR3 nucleotides: TGTGCCAGCAGTTCCGGGGCCCAGCCCCAGCATTTT.

This clone was seen once. As DNA, the CDR3 is TGTGCCAGCAGGACAGCCAATGAGCAGTTCTTC. It specifies CASRTANEQFF. The V call is TRBV2, the J call TRBJ2-1; TRBD1 might be the D (5 bases). V was shortened by 6 bases and J by 6 bases, with 6 bases between the two germline ends. Germline CDR1 reads SNHLY; CDR2 reads FYNNEI. This CDR3 is built from 11 residues.

This chain joins TRBV6-5 and TRBJ1-4; D perhaps matches TRBD1 (6 bases). This CDR3 is 13 amino acids long. Germline V gene lookup returns CDR1 MNHEY and CDR2 SVGAGI. The V and J ends lost 4 bases and 8 bases respectively, with 11 bases between them. The CDR3 DNA reads TGTGCCAGCAGTTCCGGGGGCCGCGAAAAACTGTTTTTT. This sequence encodes CASSSGGREKLFF.

V is TRBV7-2 and J is TRBJ2-4; D is possibly TRBD2 (5 bases). The germline gives CDR1 SGHTA, CDR2 FQGNSA. This CDR3 is built from 17 residues. V lost 1 base, J lost 0 bases, and 13 bases lay in between. CDR3 nucleotides: TGTGCCAGCAGCTTAGGAACGTCAGGACTAGCCAAAAACATTCAGTACTTC. It yields the protein CASSLGTSGLAKNIQYF.

The chain is built from TRBV7-2 and TRBJ2-1; D is perhaps TRBD2 (6 bases). The ends were cut back, 0 bases at V and 4 bases at J, with 10 bases in the middle. In germline, CDR1 is SGHTA, CDR2 FQGNSA. The CDR3 spans 15 residues. CDR3 nucleotides: TGTGCCAGCAGCTTAGCTGGCGGGGAATACAATGAGCAGTTCTTC. It yields the protein CASSLAGGEYNEQFF.

This clone occurred once. V gene TRBV28 combines with J gene TRBJ2-7; the D gene could be TRBD1 or TRBD2 (5 bases each). Germline V gene sequence: CDR1 MDHEN, CDR2 SYDVKM. The CDR3 is 15 amino acids. The V end lost 7 bases, the J end lost 0 bases, and 16 bases lay between the germline ends. The CDR3 nucleotides are TGTGCCAGCACCCCACGTGGGACCATCTCCTACGAGCAGTACTTC. Residues: CASTPRGTISYEQYF.

V gene TRBV6-6 combines with J gene TRBJ2-1; a weak D match, TRBD2 (6 bases). The V gene lost 8 bases and the J gene lost 10 bases, with 27 bases spanning the gap. CDR3 length: 16 residues. Germline CDR1 reads MNHNY; CDR2 reads SVGAGI (reference sequence). As DNA, the CDR3 is TGTGCCAGCTCAGAAAGGACACGGGTGAGGGGAGGAGAGCAGTTCTTC. Amino acid sequence: CASSERTRVRGGEQFF.

V usage is TRBV6-5 and J usage is TRBJ1-1; 8 bases match TRBD1. Losses at the gene ends were 6 bases for V and 3 bases for J; bases not matched to a gene: 6. CDR1 and CDR2 from the germline V gene are MNHEY and SVGAGI. This CDR3 contains 14 residues. The CDR3 sequence is CASREDRDHTEAFF. In DNA, the CDR3 is TGTGCCAGCAGAGAGGACAGGGACCACACTGAAGCTTTCTTT.

The chain carries TRBV11-3 and TRBJ2-1; no definite D call. Germline-derived CDR1 and CDR2 are SGHNT and YENEEA. Trimming cost V 0 bases and J 6 bases, with 9 bases left between them. This CDR3 is built from 14 residues. CDR3 sequence reads: CASSLDLQANEQFF. CDR3 in DNA: TGTGCCAGCAGCTTAGATCTTCAGGCCAATGAGCAGTTCTTC.

The V and J genes are TRBV6-5 and TRBJ1-2, with TRBD1 identical over 10 bases. Germline trimming cut 7 bases from V and 5 bases from J; bases unmatched to any gene: 7. The CDR3 loop spans 14 amino acids. Germline CDR1 is MNHEY and CDR2 is SVGAGI. The CDR3 loop is CASMPTGGRYGYTF. CDR3 bases: TGTGCCAGCATGCCGACAGGGGGCCGATATGGCTACACCTTC.

J is TRBJ1-1 and V is TRBV6-5; D call uncertain. Trimming cost V 6 bases and J 6 bases, with 20 bases left between them. This CDR3 has 15 residues. Germline V CDR1 and CDR2: MNHEY, SVGAGI. For the CDR3, the DNA is TGTGCCAGCAGACCAAGGATGACGGTCCCCGCTGAAGCTTTCTTT. It yields the protein CASRPRMTVPAEAFF.

The chain has TRBV4-3 and TRBJ1-6, with unresolved D. The germline V gene encodes CDR1 LGHNA and CDR2 YSLEER. V was pared by 1 base and J by 0 bases, with 13 bases between. The CDR3 loop spans 18 amino acids. The CDR3: CASSQATPASSYNSPLHF. The DNA of the CDR3 is TGCGCCAGCAGCCAAGCGACTCCAGCGAGCTCCTATAATTCACCCCTCCACTTT.

The chain uses TRBV19 and TRBJ2-5, with 9 bases matching TRBD1. This CDR3 comprises 17 residues. Germline assignment: CDR1 LNHDA and CDR2 SQIVND (reference sequence). Trimming cost V 0 bases and J 2 bases; bases outside gene matches: 7. Here the CDR3 reads CASSIDPPDRGQETQYF. The CDR3 nucleotides read TGTGCCAGTAGTATAGACCCCCCCGACAGGGGGCAAGAGACCCAGTACTTC.

The chain uses TRBV10-3 and TRBJ2-1; 9 bases match TRBD2. The CDR3 spans 18 residues. Per germline, CDR1 ENHRY and CDR2 SYGVKD. Trimming took 2 bases from V and 5 from J; bases not matched to a gene: 13. The CDR3 is CAISEPNNAGGSNNEQFF. As DNA, the CDR3 is TGTGCCATCAGTGAGCCCAACAATGCGGGGGGGTCCAACAATGAGCAGTTCTTC.

The rearrangement links TRBV5-4 to TRBJ1-1; 8 nucleotides line up with TRBD1. V trimming: 4 bases; J trimming: 4 bases; junction bases outside the gene matches: 12. CDR3 length: 16 residues. Germline V gene lookup returns CDR1 SGHNT and CDR2 YYREEE (reference sequence). Here the CDR3 DNA reads TGTGCCAGCAGCACCGGACAGGGATGGGGCGGCACTGAAGCTTTCTTT. Protein sequence: CASSTGQGWGGTEAFF.

The rearrangement uses TRBV4-1 and TRBJ1-4; D uncertain. CDR1 is MGHRA, CDR2 YSYEKL, per germline. This CDR3 is 14 amino acids long. V lost 4 bases, J lost 8 bases, and 14 bases lay in between. CDR3 sequence: CASSPAGLREKLFF. CDR3 bases: TGCGCCAGCAGCCCAGCCGGGTTAAGGGAAAAACTGTTTTTT.

The chain carries TRBV15 and TRBJ2-1, with a weak D call TRBD1 (6 bases). The CDR3 runs to 16 residues. Germline V lookup: CDR1 LNHNV, CDR2 YYDKDF (reference sequence). V gave up 5 bases and J gave up 6 bases, with 20 bases separating them. The CDR3 sequence: CATSGTGTQGRNEQFF. In nucleotides, the CDR3 is TGTGCCACCAGCGGAACCGGGACCCAGGGGCGCAATGAGCAGTTCTTC.

This chain connects TRBV27 to TRBJ2-3; D might be TRBD1 (6 bases). Between the trimmed V and J ends, which lost 8 bases and 7 bases, there was a span of 16 bases. CDR1 is MNHEY, CDR2 SMNVEV, per germline (reference sequence). CDR3 length: 13 residues. The CDR3 DNA reads TGTGCCAGCGCTCCAGGGACACGGAATACGCAGTATTTT. Protein: CASAPGTRNTQYF.

This clone is classed as medium-sized (0.01 to 0.1%). The chain employs TRBV6-4 and TRBJ2-1; 8 positions agree with TRBD2. The CDR3 is 15 amino acids. V was clipped by 0 bases and J by 7 bases; unmatched bases: 5. The germline V gene has CDR1 MRHNA and CDR2 SNTAGT. CDR3 nucleotides: TGTGCCAGCAGTGACTCAGCGGGAGCAAGTAATGAGCAGTTCTTC. Translating gives CASSDSAGASNEQFF.

The gene calls are TRBV11-2 and TRBJ2-3; TRBD1 matches 7 bases. J gave up 0 bases and V 6 bases, and 6 bases lay outside the gene matches. The CDR3 sequence is 15 residues long. The germline gives CDR1 SGHAT, CDR2 FQNNGV. The CDR3 loop is CASRGRTGSTDTQYF. The CDR3 nucleotides read TGTGCCAGCAGGGGTCGGACAGGCAGCACAGATACGCAGTATTTT.

Written as DNA, the CDR3 is TGCGCCAGCAGCCAGGGACTAGCGGGACCGTACCAAGAGACCCAGTACTTC. Its translation: CASSQGLAGPYQETQYF. The chain employs TRBV4-1 and TRBJ2-5, with TRBD2 identical over 13 bases. Germline V gene lookup returns CDR1 MGHRA and CDR2 YSYEKL. With 3 bases clipped from V and 0 bases from J, the junction kept 4 bases outside the gene matches. The CDR3 is made up of 17 amino acids.

V and J are TRBV5-4 and TRBJ1-1; the D gene is possibly TRBD1 (6 bases). Trimming took off 5 bases at V and 11 bases at J, with 16 bases between the two ends. CDR3 size: 12 residues. Looked up from germline, CDR1 is SGHNT and CDR2 is YYREEE (reference sequence). The CDR3 here is CASSTEQGRAFF. CDR3 DNA sequence: TGTGCCAGCAGTACCGAACAGGGTCGGGCTTTCTTT.

V gene TRBV7-2 combines with J gene TRBJ2-1; 8 bases fit TRBD2. Trimming at V came to 5 bases and at J to 3 bases, leaving 12 bases not matched to a gene. The CDR3 consists of 17 residues. The germline V gene has CDR1 SGHTA and CDR2 FQGNSA. The CDR3 loop is CASSLMPSGGIYNEQFF. CDR3 sequence (DNA): TGTGCCAGCAGCCTAATGCCCTCGGGGGGGATCTACAATGAGCAGTTCTTC.

The chain joins TRBV20-1 to TRBJ2-4, with 9 bases identical to TRBD2. The ends lost 3 bases at V and 0 bases at J; junction bases unmatched: 6. This CDR3 comprises 16 residues. Per germline, CDR1 DFQATT and CDR2 SNEGSKA (reference sequence). CDR3 loop: CSASPRLAVAKNIQYF. CDR3 nucleotides: TGCAGTGCTAGTCCCAGACTAGCGGTAGCCAAAAACATTCAGTACTTC.

The CDR3 DNA sequence: TGTGCCACCGGACCGACACCAGAGACCCAGTACTTC. Translated: CATGPTPETQYF. The chain carries TRBV9 and TRBJ2-5; no reliable D call. Trimming removed 9 bases from V and 4 bases from J, with 13 bases in between. The CDR3 sequence is 12 residues long. CDR1 is SGDLS and CDR2 is YYNGEE in the germline V gene. Using reference TRBV9 and TRBJ2-5 for the parts outside the CDR3, the full variable domain is DSGVTQTPKHLITATGQRVTLRCSPRSGDLSVYWYQQSLDQGLQFLIQYYNGEERAKGNILERFSAQQFPDLHSELNLSSLELGDSALYFCATGPTPETQYFGPGTRLLVL.

The rearrangement uses TRBV6-5 and TRBJ2-7; D might be TRBD2 (6 bases). V lost 2 bases to trimming and J lost 3 bases, with 11 bases between them. The CDR3 loop spans 14 amino acids. Germline CDR1 reads MNHEY; CDR2 reads SVGAGI. CDR3: CASSYMEGDYEQYF. The DNA for the CDR3 is TGTGCCAGCAGTTACATGGAGGGCGACTACGAGCAGTACTTC.